The rows below give T cell receptor beta chains drawn from one sample of a study of blood T cell repertoires in COVID-19. TCRdb keeps only in-frame clones here, not all; method: immunoSEQ multiplex PCR. The table has about 25,000 clones, about 88% seen once. Input material: peripheral blood. All receptors come from a man aged 65 to 85 with active COVID-19. Each CDR3 is given with its conserved first and last residue. The D gene is left open where the match is weak. Clone size appears in some rows only: once, few, many, or a class for an expanded clone.

J gene: TRBJ2-2; clone size: NA; D gene: NA; V gene: TRBV7-2; CDR3 DNA: TGTGCCAGCAGCTTTAAACAGACAAACACCGGGGAGCTGTTTTTT; CDR3 protein: CASSFKQTNTGELFF
J gene: TRBJ1-4; clone size: NA; D gene: NA; V gene: TRBV30; CDR3 DNA: TGTGCCTGGAGTGGGACAGCCGCTACTAATGAAAAACTGTTTTTT; CDR3 protein: CAWSGTAATNEKLFF
J gene: TRBJ2-3; clone size: NA; D gene: NA; V gene: TRBV7-3; CDR3 DNA: TGTGCCAGCAGCTTACTGGCGGGGTCTAGCACAGATACGCAGTATTTT; CDR3 protein: CASSLLAGSSTDTQYF
J gene: TRBJ1-5; clone size: NA; D gene: TRBD1; V gene: TRBV19; CDR3 DNA: TGTGCCAGTAGTCCCCCCGTCCTCGGGACAGGCAATCAGCCCCAGCATTTT; CDR3 protein: CASSPPVLGTGNQPQHF
J gene: TRBJ1-6; clone size: NA; D gene: TRBD1; V gene: TRBV30; CDR3 DNA: TGTGCCTGGACCGAGGCATACCTGGGCGGACAGGGCCAGTCACCCCTCCACTTT; CDR3 protein: CAWTEAYLGGQGQSPLHF
J gene: TRBJ1-4; clone size: once; D gene: NA; V gene: TRBV28; CDR3 DNA: TGTGCCAGCGGCACAGTCACTAATGAAAAACTGTTTTTT; CDR3 protein: CASGTVTNEKLFF
J gene: TRBJ1-2; clone size: once; D gene: NA; V gene: TRBV7-2; CDR3 DNA: TGTGCCAGCAGCCTCTATGAGCGCTACACCTTC; CDR3 protein: CASSLYERYTF
J gene: TRBJ1-2; clone size: NA; D gene: NA; V gene: TRBV7-9; CDR3 DNA: TGTGCCAGCAGCGGGGCCGGGCCGCCACTTTATGGCTACACCTTC; CDR3 protein: CASSGAGPPLYGYTF
J gene: TRBJ1-5; clone size: NA; D gene: TRBD1; V gene: TRBV19; CDR3 DNA: TGTGCCAGTAGGGACAGGGGTAATCAGCCCCAGCATTTT; CDR3 protein: CASRDRGNQPQHF
J gene: TRBJ1-5; clone size: NA; D gene: NA; V gene: TRBV19; CDR3 DNA: TGTGCCAGTAGTATGGTCCAGGGACCCCAGCATTTT; CDR3 protein: CASSMVQGPQHF
J gene: TRBJ2-2; clone size: NA; D gene: TRBD1; V gene: TRBV14; CDR3 DNA: TGTGCCAGCAGCCAAGCGTACCGGGACAGGGGGAACACCGGGGAGCTGTTTTTT; CDR3 protein: CASSQAYRDRGNTGELFF
J gene: TRBJ2-3; clone size: NA; D gene: NA; V gene: TRBV6-1; CDR3 DNA: TGTGCCAGCAGTGAAGAGTCTAGGAGGGGTTTAAATACGCAGTATTTT; CDR3 protein: CASSEESRRGLNTQYF
J gene: TRBJ1-5; clone size: NA; D gene: NA; V gene: TRBV6-1; CDR3 DNA: TGTGCCAGCAGTGAAGGAAGGGGGGGTCAGCCCCAGCATTTT; CDR3 protein: CASSEGRGGQPQHF
J gene: TRBJ1-3; clone size: few; D gene: NA; V gene: TRBV5-1; CDR3 DNA: TGCGCCAGCAGCTGGACAGAAAGTGGAAACACCATATATTTT; CDR3 protein: CASSWTESGNTIYF
J gene: TRBJ1-6; clone size: NA; D gene: NA; V gene: TRBV4-3; CDR3 DNA: TGCGCCAGCAGCCAAGGGTTTAGGGGAACGGATTCACCCCTCCACTTT; CDR3 protein: CASSQGFRGTDSPLHF
J gene: TRBJ2-3; clone size: NA; D gene: TRBD2; V gene: TRBV10-3; CDR3 DNA: TGTGCCATCAGCGAGGCGGAGCGGGGAAGGGATACGCAGTATTTT; CDR3 protein: CAISEAERGRDTQYF
J gene: TRBJ1-1; clone size: NA; D gene: NA; V gene: TRBV5-1; CDR3 DNA: TGCGCCAGCAGCTTCACCAGGGGGAACACTGAAGCTTTCTTT; CDR3 protein: CASSFTRGNTEAFF
J gene: TRBJ1-2; clone size: NA; D gene: NA; V gene: TRBV29-1; CDR3 DNA: TGCAGCGTTGAAGGCGGGGGTAGCTACACCTTC; CDR3 protein: CSVEGGGSYTF
J gene: TRBJ2-1; clone size: NA; D gene: TRBD1; V gene: TRBV9; CDR3 DNA: TGTGCCAGCAGCGCCCGGGACAGGGTCAACAATGAGCAGTTCTTC; CDR3 protein: CASSARDRVNNEQFF
J gene: TRBJ2-1; clone size: NA; D gene: TRBD1; V gene: TRBV24-1; CDR3 DNA: TGTGCCACCAGTGATTCCGGGACAGGGCGGGGTGAGCAGTTCTTC; CDR3 protein: CATSDSGTGRGEQFF
J gene: TRBJ2-3; clone size: NA; D gene: NA; V gene: TRBV5-1; CDR3 DNA: TGCGCCAGCAGCTTGGCGGACCTGAGGGGGGATACGCAGTATTTT; CDR3 protein: CASSLADLRGDTQYF
J gene: TRBJ1-1; clone size: NA; D gene: NA; V gene: TRBV4-2; CDR3 DNA: TGTGCCAGCAGCCGAGGGGGCACTGAAGCTTTCTTT; CDR3 protein: CASSRGGTEAFF
J gene: TRBJ2-1; clone size: NA; D gene: TRBD2; V gene: TRBV7-2; CDR3 DNA: TGTGCCAGCAGCTCCATAATACTAGCGGGAAACAATGAGCAGTTCTTC; CDR3 protein: CASSSIILAGNNEQFF
J gene: TRBJ1-1; clone size: NA; D gene: NA; V gene: TRBV21-1; CDR3 DNA: TGTGCCAGCAGCAAAACCCGACCAGGGGACACTGAAGCTTTCTTT; CDR3 protein: CASSKTRPGDTEAFF
J gene: TRBJ2-7; clone size: NA; D gene: NA; V gene: TRBV4-2; CDR3 DNA: TGTGCCAGCAGCGCGGGGGAGGGGGCCTACGAGCAGTACTTC; CDR3 protein: CASSAGEGAYEQYF
J gene: TRBJ2-5; clone size: NA; D gene: TRBD1; V gene: TRBV18; CDR3 DNA: TGTGCCAGCTCACCACGGGACAGTGGGGAGACCCAGTACTTC; CDR3 protein: CASSPRDSGETQYF
J gene: TRBJ1-4; clone size: NA; D gene: TRBD1; V gene: TRBV5-1; CDR3 DNA: TGCGCCAGCAGCTTGGGAAGTGGGACAGTTGGAGAAAAACTGTTTTTT; CDR3 protein: CASSLGSGTVGEKLFF
J gene: TRBJ1-1; clone size: NA; D gene: NA; V gene: TRBV7-2; CDR3 DNA: TGTGCCAGCAGCTTAGCTCCTGACAGGGAAGCTTTCTTT; CDR3 protein: CASSLAPDREAFF
J gene: TRBJ2-3; clone size: NA; D gene: NA; V gene: TRBV5-5; CDR3 DNA: TGTGCCAGCACCTTGCACTGGGTCCTTGAGAACTACGTTCAGGATACGCAGTATTTT; CDR3 protein: CASTLHWVLENYVQDTQYF
J gene: TRBJ2-1; clone size: NA; D gene: TRBD2; V gene: TRBV13; CDR3 DNA: TGTGCCAGCAGCTCGAGACGCGGGGGGGTCAATGAGCAGTTCTTC; CDR3 protein: CASSSRRGGVNEQFF
J gene: TRBJ1-2; clone size: NA; D gene: NA; V gene: TRBV29-1; CDR3 DNA: TGCAGCGTTGTGGGAGGCCTCTATGGCTACACCTTC; CDR3 protein: CSVVGGLYGYTF
J gene: TRBJ1-5; clone size: NA; D gene: NA; V gene: TRBV19; CDR3 DNA: TGTGCCAGTAGTGCACACGTGCGGGGACCGGGACCCAATCAGCCCCAGCATTTT; CDR3 protein: CASSAHVRGPGPNQPQHF
J gene: TRBJ2-2; clone size: NA; D gene: NA; V gene: TRBV7-3; CDR3 DNA: TGTGCCAGCAACTGGGGGGTCGGAACCGGGGAGCTGTTTTTT; CDR3 protein: CASNWGVGTGELFF
J gene: TRBJ1-2; clone size: once; D gene: TRBD1; V gene: TRBV7-3; CDR3 DNA: TGTGCCAGCAGCTTAGTAGGGGGCAGTGGCTACACCTTC; CDR3 protein: CASSLVGGSGYTF
J gene: TRBJ2-3; clone size: once; D gene: NA; V gene: TRBV6-2/TRBV6-3; CDR3 DNA: TGTGCCAGCAGTCAGCAGGGACTCACAGATACGCAGTATTTT; CDR3 protein: CASSQQGLTDTQYF
J gene: TRBJ1-2; clone size: NA; D gene: TRBD1; V gene: TRBV12-5; CDR3 DNA: TGTGCTAGTGGTTTGGGAGGGGGCAGACGCTACACCTTC; CDR3 protein: CASGLGGGRRYTF
J gene: TRBJ2-7; clone size: few; D gene: TRBD2; V gene: TRBV6-5; CDR3 DNA: TGTGCCAGCAAGCGACTAGCGGAGTCCTACGAGCAGTACTTC; CDR3 protein: CASKRLAESYEQYF
J gene: TRBJ1-2; clone size: NA; D gene: TRBD1; V gene: TRBV6-1; CDR3 DNA: TGTGCCAGCAGTGAAATACGGACAGGGCCCAACTATGGCTACACCTTC; CDR3 protein: CASSEIRTGPNYGYTF
J gene: TRBJ2-5; clone size: NA; D gene: TRBD2; V gene: TRBV5-4; CDR3 DNA: TGTGCCAGCAGCGTCGGAGTGGGAGGGGAGACCCAGTACTTC; CDR3 protein: CASSVGVGGETQYF
J gene: TRBJ2-5; clone size: NA; D gene: NA; V gene: TRBV7-9; CDR3 DNA: TGTGCCAGCAGCTTCGGGGAGACCCAGTACTTC; CDR3 protein: CASSFGETQYF
J gene: TRBJ2-3; clone size: NA; D gene: TRBD2; V gene: TRBV24-1; CDR3 DNA: TGTGCCACCAGTGATTCGACTAGCGGGGGGGCGGTAGATACGCAGTATTTT; CDR3 protein: CATSDSTSGGAVDTQYF
J gene: TRBJ2-7; clone size: NA; D gene: TRBD2; V gene: TRBV20-1; CDR3 DNA: TGCAGTGCTAGTTCTAGCGGGGGCCTCGAGCAGTACTTC; CDR3 protein: CSASSSGGLEQYF
J gene: TRBJ2-3; clone size: NA; D gene: NA; V gene: TRBV6-5; CDR3 DNA: TGTGCCAGCACGAAGGGCAGGGGCACAGATACGCAGTATTTT; CDR3 protein: CASTKGRGTDTQYF
J gene: TRBJ2-7; clone size: once; D gene: NA; V gene: TRBV7-9; CDR3 DNA: TGTGCCAGCAGGAGGCAGGGCCGGTATGGTGAGCAGTACTTC; CDR3 protein: CASRRQGRYGEQYF
J gene: TRBJ2-2; clone size: NA; D gene: TRBD2; V gene: TRBV2; CDR3 DNA: TGTGCCAGCAGTGAATTAGCGGGGGGGCCCTACACCGGGGAGCTGTTTTTT; CDR3 protein: CASSELAGGPYTGELFF
J gene: TRBJ2-2; clone size: NA; D gene: NA; V gene: TRBV6-5; CDR3 DNA: TGTGCCAGCAGTTACTCGCCAGACACCGGGGAGCTGTTTTTT; CDR3 protein: CASSYSPDTGELFF
J gene: TRBJ2-2; clone size: NA; D gene: NA; V gene: TRBV9; CDR3 DNA: TGTGCCAGCAGCGTCCTTTCAGGGGGGTACACCGGGGAGCTGTTTTTT; CDR3 protein: CASSVLSGGYTGELFF
J gene: TRBJ1-1; clone size: NA; D gene: NA; V gene: TRBV6-6; CDR3 DNA: TGTGCCAGCAGTCACGGACAGATGAACACTGAAGCTTTCTTT; CDR3 protein: CASSHGQMNTEAFF
J gene: TRBJ1-1; clone size: NA; D gene: NA; V gene: TRBV5-1; CDR3 DNA: TGCGCCAGTACGGGGGGCGCGGACACTGAAGCTTTCTTT; CDR3 protein: CASTGGADTEAFF
J gene: TRBJ2-3; clone size: NA; D gene: TRBD2; V gene: TRBV30; CDR3 DNA: TGTGCCTGGAGTGTACTGGGCGGGGGGGCCTGGACGCAGTATTTT; CDR3 protein: CAWSVLGGGAWTQYF